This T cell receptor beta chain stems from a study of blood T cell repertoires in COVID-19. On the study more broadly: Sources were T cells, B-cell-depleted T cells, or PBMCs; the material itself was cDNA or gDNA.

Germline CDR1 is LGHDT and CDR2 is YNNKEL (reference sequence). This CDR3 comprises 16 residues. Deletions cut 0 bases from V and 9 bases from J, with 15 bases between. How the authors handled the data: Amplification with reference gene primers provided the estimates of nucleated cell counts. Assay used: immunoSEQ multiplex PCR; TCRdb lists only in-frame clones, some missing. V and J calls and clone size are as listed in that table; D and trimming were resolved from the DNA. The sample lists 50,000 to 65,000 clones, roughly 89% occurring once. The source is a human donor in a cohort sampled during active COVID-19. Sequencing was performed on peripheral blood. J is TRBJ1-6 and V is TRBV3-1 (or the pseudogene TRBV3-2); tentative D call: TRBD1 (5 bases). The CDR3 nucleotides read TGTGCCAGCAGCCAAGATTTCACAGGCCCCGGTTCACCCCTCCACTTT. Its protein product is CASSQDFTGPGSPLHF.